These 8 T cell receptor beta chains originate from one sample sequenced in a study of T-cell reconstitution after alpha-beta-depleted transplantation in children. Unique molecular identifiers were used to barcode this TCRbeta library. TCRdb re-called the PCR reads with MiXCR, one entry per CDR3 protein. The data contain some 530,000 distinct CDR3 sequences, under 15% of them singletons. The sample in question was PBMCs from the stem cell graft donor, obtained from the stem cell graft. All receptors come from a human donor who donated a stem cell graft to a child with combined immunodeficiency.

The chain is built from TRBV23-1 and TRBJ2-4; D gene uncertain. TRBV23-1 is an ORF; its function is uncertain. Trimming took 6 bases from V and 7 from J, leaving 10 bases between them. The CDR3 runs 12 residues. The CDR3, as DNA: TGCGCCAGCAGATTCCACCGGAACATTCAGTACTTC. This sequence encodes CASRFHRNIQYF.

This sequence joins TRBV20-1 and TRBJ2-3; 7 nucleotides match TRBD2. Germline values: CDR1 DFQATT, CDR2 SNEGSKA (reference sequence). CDR3 length: 16 amino acids. J lost 2 bases, V lost 0 bases, and 8 bases had no gene match. CDR3 sequence (DNA): TGCAGTGCTAGAGATTTAGGGCTAGCGGTCACAGATACGCAGTATTTT. As protein: CSARDLGLAVTDTQYF.

In this sample, this clonotype turned up many times. The chain joins TRBV4-3 to TRBJ2-7; D is undetermined. The CDR3 loop spans 13 amino acids. V lost 6 bases to trimming and J lost 0 bases, with 9 bases between them. Germline CDR1 reads LGHNA; CDR2 reads YSLEER. This chain's CDR3 is CASRDRSSYEQYF. In DNA form, the CDR3 reads TGCGCCAGCAGGGACCGTAGCTCCTACGAGCAGTACTTC.

The V call is TRBV20-1, the J call TRBJ2-5; D might be TRBD1 (5 bases). The CDR3 consists of 13 residues. The V gene's germline CDR1 is DFQATT and CDR2 SNEGSKA (reference sequence). Trimming took off 6 bases at V and 5 bases at J, with 16 bases between the two ends. The chain's CDR3 is CSAIGQGQETQYF. The CDR3 region has the DNA TGCAGTGCCATAGGGCAGGGCCAGGAGACCCAGTACTTC.

This clonotype was seen more than once but under ten times. V gene TRBV10-3 combines with J gene TRBJ2-1; the D gene is possibly TRBD2 (5 bases). Trimming left V 8 bases short and J 8 bases short, with 16 bases between. Germline loops: CDR1 ENHRY, CDR2 SYGVKD. The CDR3 totals 13 residues. CDR3 region: CAIGRAGLDEQFF. DNA of the CDR3: TGTGCCATCGGGCGGGCTGGATTGGATGAGCAGTTCTTC.

The chain employs TRBV7-9 and TRBJ2-1; 10 bases are shared with TRBD2. In germline, CDR1 is SEHNR, CDR2 FQNEAQ (reference sequence). CDR3 size: 15 residues. V lost 1 base to trimming and J lost 7 bases; unmatched junction nucleotides: 4. The CDR3 sequence is CASSLDSGGPNEQFF. The CDR3 nucleotides read TGTGCCAGCAGCTTAGATAGCGGGGGGCCGAATGAGCAGTTCTTC.

This sequence joins TRBV7-9 and TRBJ1-2; TRBD1 matches at 8 bases. This CDR3 has 14 amino acids. V was pared by 5 bases and J by 7 bases, with 9 bases of the junction left unmatched. Germline CDR1 is SEHNR and CDR2 is FQNEAQ (reference sequence). The CDR3 region has the DNA TGTGCCAGCAGCCCAACTCAGGGGGCGCGTGGCTACACCTTC. This codes for CASSPTQGARGYTF.

This chain connects TRBV3-1 to TRBJ2-5; a possible D gene is TRBD2 (6 bases). The CDR3 is 15 amino acids. The V gene's germline CDR1 is LGHDT and CDR2 YNNKEL (reference sequence). With 4 bases removed from V and 5 bases from J, the gap between germline ends came to 17 bases. The CDR3 coding sequence is TGTGCCAGCAGCCGTAGGGTGGAGGGCAGGGAGACCCAGTACTTC. It encodes CASSRRVEGRETQYF.